Detailed here is one TCR beta chain. This table comes from immunoSEQ multiplex PCR, and its TCRdb copy is limited to in-frame clones, with some not included. The table shows around 100,000 clones, with 85% occurring only once. The data belong to a study of blood T cell repertoires in COVID-19. Study at large: Spain, Italy and the United States supplied samples that represented acute and convalescent COVID-19. T cells, B-cell-depleted T cells, or PBMCs provided the cDNA or gDNA that served as material.

Per germline, CDR1 SGHRS and CDR2 YFSETQ. Germline trimming cut 6 bases from V and 0 bases from J; bases unmatched to any gene: 10. The CDR3 is 16 amino acids. This TCR was recovered from a woman between 70 and 85 years old with active or convalescent COVID-19. This chain links TRBV5-1 with TRBJ2-3; TRBD1 matches at 7 bases. The specimen sequenced was peripheral blood. The CDR3 DNA reads as TGCGCCAGCATGCCGAAGGGGGCAGCTAGCACAGATACGCAGTATTTT. Translation: CASMPKGAASTDTQYF.